The entry below describes one T cell receptor (beta chain). Antigen specificity is unknown. The data belong to a study of shared clonotypes between healthy human individuals. Study findings and constraints: An expected dependence of interdonor clonotype sharing on sequencing depth was noted. Limited genetic and exposure-history diversity came from having few donors.

The CDR3 totals 17 residues. In germline, CDR1 is MGHRA, CDR2 YSYEKL. Trimming pared 4 bases from V and 2 bases from J, leaving 17 bases between. Each cell subset's genomic DNA was divided evenly among several immunoSEQ plates. Per the original data handling: ImmunoSEQ supplied junction-only sequences lacking quality scores, so filtering was different. TCRdb keeps only in-frame clones here, not all; method: immunoSEQ multiplex PCR. Clone size and V and J calls were adopted from that table, with D and trimming inferred from the DNA. The sample holds over 400,000 clones, roughly 80% seen once. The sequencing input was PBMCs. This receptor was identified in a woman between 40 and 55 years old in good health. Some clones in this sample may be carry-over from other donors' samples. V and J are TRBV4-1 and TRBJ2-2; unclear D gene. This CDR3 is CASSPGTVQRNTGELFF. CDR3 sequence (DNA): TGCGCCAGCAGCCCGGGCACCGTACAACGAAACACCGGGGAGCTGTTTTTT.